This TCR beta chain was recorded in a study of blood T cell repertoires in COVID-19. Background on the study: The origin of the acute and convalescent COVID-19 samples was the United States, Italy and Spain. T cells, B-cell-depleted T cells, or PBMCs provided the cDNA or gDNA that served as material.

Per the study methods: Amplified reference gene primers provided the basis for estimating nucleated cell counts. Assay used: immunoSEQ multiplex PCR; TCRdb lists only in-frame clones, some missing. For V, J and clone size, that table is used; D and trimming come from the DNA. The profile shows approximately 300,000 clones, more than 75% of them singletons. Germline V lookup: CDR1 SQVTM, CDR2 ANQGSEA. Trimming removed 4 bases from V and 7 bases from J, with 19 bases in between. This CDR3 region has 14 residues. The sequence was obtained from a woman aged 50 to 60 with acute or convalescent COVID-19. The sample comprised peripheral blood. J is TRBJ1-2 and V is TRBV29-1; D not resolved. The CDR3 protein is CSVVGYSPSVGYTF. Written as DNA, the CDR3 is TGCAGCGTTGTCGGGTACTCACCCTCGGTTGGCTACACCTTC.